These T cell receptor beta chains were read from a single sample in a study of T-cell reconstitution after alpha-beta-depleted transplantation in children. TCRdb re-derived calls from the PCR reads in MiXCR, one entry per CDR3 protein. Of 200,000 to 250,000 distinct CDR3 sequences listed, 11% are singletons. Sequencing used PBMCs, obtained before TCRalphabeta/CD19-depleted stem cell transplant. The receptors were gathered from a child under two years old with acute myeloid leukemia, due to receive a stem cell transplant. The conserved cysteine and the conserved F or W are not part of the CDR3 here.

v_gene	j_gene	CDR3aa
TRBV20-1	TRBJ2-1	SARDRGSGGQF
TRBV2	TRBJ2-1	ASGGAYNEQF
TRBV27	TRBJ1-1	ASSQTTTDMNTEAF
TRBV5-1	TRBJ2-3	ASSQGHDTQY
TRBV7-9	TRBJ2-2	ASSPTGHPTGELF
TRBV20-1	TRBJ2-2	SAPKMGDSGELF
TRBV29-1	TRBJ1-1	SVARGNTEAF
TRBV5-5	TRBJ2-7	ASSLSGLAGGRDYEQY
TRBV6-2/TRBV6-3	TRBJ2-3	ASRAGGADTQY
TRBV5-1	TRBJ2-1	ASSDGLAGYEQF
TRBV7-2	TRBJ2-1	ASSSNSRLAPGGEQF
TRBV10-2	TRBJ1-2	ASSNVGDYGYT
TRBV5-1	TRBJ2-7	ASSLGQFSSYEQY
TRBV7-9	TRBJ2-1	ASSSGPGSYNEQF
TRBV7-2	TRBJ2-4	ASSPSVARGLNIQY
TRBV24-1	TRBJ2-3	ATSDPRENSGRGTDTQY
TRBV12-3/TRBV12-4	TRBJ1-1	ASSRRGGGGTEAF
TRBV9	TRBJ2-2	ASSVGLAGTGELF
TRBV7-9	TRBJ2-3	ASSLTSTSGSRYTQY
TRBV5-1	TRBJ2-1	ASLPGQGPNEQF
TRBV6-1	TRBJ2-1	ASGEAGGRYNEQF
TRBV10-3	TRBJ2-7	ATRRGGGIYEQY
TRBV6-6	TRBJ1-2	ASRGGGVYGYT
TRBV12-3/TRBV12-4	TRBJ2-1	ASRPDFPSGDEQF